This T cell receptor beta chain derives from a study of blood T cell repertoires in COVID-19. The overall study: The origin of the acute and convalescent COVID-19 samples was the United States, Italy and Spain.

Sequencing used immunoSEQ multiplex PCR; TCRdb keeps in-frame clones, though not all of them. Seen here are hundreds of thousands of clones, approximately 86% observed once, and the top ten hold approximately 4.2%. The cohort comprised adults aged roughly 18 to 95 years residing in 20 to 30 US areas. Participants were placed into cohorts based on the clinical history they reported. Trimming took 2 bases from V and 9 from J; bases not matched to a gene: 7. CDR3 length equals 16 residues. The germline CDR1 and CDR2 sequences are SGHVS and FQNEAQ. V is TRBV7-8 and J is TRBJ2-2, with 12 bases matching TRBD2. The sequencing input was PBMCs or T cells enriched from blood (not recorded which). This clonotype originated in a woman aged 40-49 years with acute COVID-19. The CDR3 region is CASSLRTSGKIRELFF. For the CDR3, the DNA is TGTGCCAGCAGCTTAAGGACTAGCGGGAAGATTAGGGAGCTGTTTTTT.